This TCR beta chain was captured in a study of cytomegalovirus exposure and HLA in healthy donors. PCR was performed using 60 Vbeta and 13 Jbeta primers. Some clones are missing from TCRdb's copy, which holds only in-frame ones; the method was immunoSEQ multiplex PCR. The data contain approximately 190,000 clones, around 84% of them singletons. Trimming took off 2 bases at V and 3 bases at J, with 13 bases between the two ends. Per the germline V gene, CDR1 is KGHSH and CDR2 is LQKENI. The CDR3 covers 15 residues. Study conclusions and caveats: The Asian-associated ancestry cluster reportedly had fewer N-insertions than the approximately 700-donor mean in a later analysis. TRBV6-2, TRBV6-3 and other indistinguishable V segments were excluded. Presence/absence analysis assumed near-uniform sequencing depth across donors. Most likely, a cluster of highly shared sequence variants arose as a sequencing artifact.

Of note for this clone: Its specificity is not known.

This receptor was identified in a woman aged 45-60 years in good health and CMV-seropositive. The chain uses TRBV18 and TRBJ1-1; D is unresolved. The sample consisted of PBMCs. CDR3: CASSPGTGTHTEAFF. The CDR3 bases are TGTGCCAGCTCACCAGGCACGGGTACGCACACTGAAGCTTTCTTT.